Listed below are T cell receptor beta chains from one sample, sequenced in a study of T-cell memory formation after mild COVID-19. One entry per CDR3 protein, called by TCRdb with MiXCR from the 5' RACE reads. The table lists just over 300,000 distinct CDR3 sequences, roughly a fifth of them singletons. Material: PBMCs or a T cell subset sorted from them (not recorded which). These receptors came from a man younger than 35 who had mild COVID-19 (a few samples of this study predate the infection). Cell type and time point are not known. Both conserved end residues are part of each CDR3. The order of the fields is J gene, V gene, D gene, clone size, CDR3 DNA, CDR3 protein. A D gene is named only where the DNA matches it firmly. Clone size, where shown, is once, few, many, or a class for clones that have expanded.

j_call: TRBJ2-3
v_call: TRBV5-6
d_call: TRBD2
clone_size: few
cdr3_nt: TGTGCCAGCAGCTTGGTGCCGCCTAGCGGTAGCACAGATACGCAGTATTTT
cdr3_aa: CASSLVPPSGSTDTQYF

j_call: TRBJ2-4
v_call: TRBV5-1
d_call: .
clone_size: .
cdr3_nt: TGCGCCAGCAGCTCCCTATATCAGGGGGGAAAAAACATTCAGTACTTC
cdr3_aa: CASSSLYQGGKNIQYF

j_call: TRBJ1-4
v_call: TRBV7-2
d_call: TRBD1
clone_size: .
cdr3_nt: TGTGCCAGCAGCTTACCGACAGGGGATAATGAAAAACTGTTTTTT
cdr3_aa: CASSLPTGDNEKLFF

j_call: TRBJ1-4
v_call: TRBV7-2
d_call: .
clone_size: .
cdr3_nt: TGTGCCAGCAGTCTAATCACAACTAATGAAAAACTGTTTTTT
cdr3_aa: CASSLITTNEKLFF

j_call: TRBJ2-7
v_call: TRBV29-1
d_call: .
clone_size: .
cdr3_nt: TGCAGCGTTGAACAGGCCTACGAGCAGTACTTC
cdr3_aa: CSVEQAYEQYF

j_call: TRBJ2-3
v_call: TRBV5-1
d_call: .
clone_size: few
cdr3_nt: TGCGCCAGCAGCTCAGGGGCCGGACCTGGCACAGATACGCAGTATTTT
cdr3_aa: CASSSGAGPGTDTQYF

j_call: TRBJ1-1
v_call: TRBV5-1
d_call: TRBD1
clone_size: few
cdr3_nt: TGCGCCAGCAGCTTAACAGGGGCCCACCCGAACACTGAAGCTTTCTTT
cdr3_aa: CASSLTGAHPNTEAFF

j_call: TRBJ2-7
v_call: TRBV10-2
d_call: TRBD1
clone_size: few
cdr3_nt: TGCGCCAGCAGGCAGCCAGGGGGCTACGAGCAGTACTTC
cdr3_aa: CASRQPGGYEQYF

j_call: TRBJ2-1
v_call: TRBV6-2/TRBV6-3
d_call: .
clone_size: .
cdr3_nt: TGTGCCAGCAGTTACGCCTTGAATGAGCAGTTCTTC
cdr3_aa: CASSYALNEQFF

j_call: TRBJ2-1
v_call: TRBV5-1
d_call: .
clone_size: many
cdr3_nt: TGCGCCAGCAGCTTTTTCGCGGGGGCCGCCAATGAGCAGTTCTTC
cdr3_aa: CASSFFAGAANEQFF

j_call: TRBJ2-1
v_call: TRBV28
d_call: TRBD2
clone_size: .
cdr3_nt: TGTGCCAGCAGTCAACTTGGTGCGGGGGGACTAATGAAGAACTACAATGAGCAGTTCTTC
cdr3_aa: CASSQLGAGGLMKNYNEQFF

j_call: TRBJ1-2
v_call: TRBV7-9
d_call: TRBD1
clone_size: few
cdr3_nt: TGTGCCAGCAGGGGACAGGGAACGGCCACCTTC
cdr3_aa: CASRGQGTATF

j_call: TRBJ1-6
v_call: TRBV28
d_call: TRBD1
clone_size: many
cdr3_nt: TGTGCCACCAGCTTGACCGGGACAGGCCTCAATTCACCCCTCCACTTT
cdr3_aa: CATSLTGTGLNSPLHF

j_call: TRBJ1-4
v_call: TRBV20-1
d_call: .
clone_size: .
cdr3_nt: TGCAGTGCTAGAGATCCTACTCGGGCGGAAAAACTGTTTTTT
cdr3_aa: CSARDPTRAEKLFF

j_call: TRBJ2-2
v_call: TRBV12-3/TRBV12-4
d_call: TRBD2
clone_size: few
cdr3_nt: TGTGCCAGCAGCCGTACTAGCGGGGTCGCCGGGGAGCTGTTTTTT
cdr3_aa: CASSRTSGVAGELFF

j_call: TRBJ1-2
v_call: TRBV7-2
d_call: TRBD1
clone_size: .
cdr3_nt: TGTGCCAGCACCCGGGCCTCCGGGACAGGAGAGCGCTACACCTTC
cdr3_aa: CASTRASGTGERYTF

j_call: TRBJ2-6
v_call: TRBV4-1
d_call: TRBD1
clone_size: many
cdr3_nt: TGCGCCAGCAGCCGTGGGACAGGCCTTAGCTCTGGGGCCAACGTCCTGACTTTC
cdr3_aa: CASSRGTGLSSGANVLTF

j_call: TRBJ2-1
v_call: TRBV10-2
d_call: TRBD1
clone_size: few
cdr3_nt: TGCGCCAGCAGTGAGACCGGACAGGGATGGGAGCAGTTCTTC
cdr3_aa: CASSETGQGWEQFF

j_call: TRBJ2-3
v_call: TRBV7-9
d_call: .
clone_size: .
cdr3_nt: TGTGCCAGCAGCTTAGTCGGGTTGTGGGGCACAGATACGCAGTATTTT
cdr3_aa: CASSLVGLWGTDTQYF

j_call: TRBJ2-5
v_call: TRBV29-1
d_call: .
clone_size: .
cdr3_nt: TGCAGCGTTGAAGATCAGGCGGGGGAGACCCAGTACTTC
cdr3_aa: CSVEDQAGETQYF

j_call: TRBJ2-3
v_call: TRBV9
d_call: TRBD2
clone_size: many
cdr3_nt: TGTGCCAGCAGCGTAGGTGGACTAGCGGCAGATACGCAGTATTTT
cdr3_aa: CASSVGGLAADTQYF

j_call: TRBJ1-5
v_call: TRBV10-3
d_call: .
clone_size: few
cdr3_nt: TGTGCCATCAGAGGTCGGTCGAGCAATCAGCCCCAGCATTTT
cdr3_aa: CAIRGRSSNQPQHF

j_call: TRBJ2-7
v_call: TRBV7-2
d_call: TRBD1
clone_size: .
cdr3_nt: TGTGCCAGCAGCAAACAGGGGTTCAACAGCGAGCAGTACTTC
cdr3_aa: CASSKQGFNSEQYF

j_call: TRBJ2-2
v_call: TRBV12-3/TRBV12-4
d_call: TRBD1
clone_size: few
cdr3_nt: TGTGCCAGCAGTCGCCTTTTGGGACAGGGAGCCGGGGAGCTGTTTTTT
cdr3_aa: CASSRLLGQGAGELFF